This TCR beta chain was recovered during a study of human T cells and chemical hapten exposure. For the study at large: Enrolled patients were predominantly female and had alopecia areata, totalis or universalis.

Time point: patch test 3, about 24 weeks after DPC sensitization. Treatment in this sample: therapeutic diphenylcyclopropenone sensitization with weekly scalp DPC. This clonotype was seen just once. Its matching antigen is unknown. From the RACE reads, TCRdb called clonotypes with MiXCR, one entry per CDR3 protein. Here the sample spans about 190,000 distinct CDR3 sequences, about 25% being singletons. General study points: Expanded TCRs grouped into significantly more large CDR3 similarity clusters than controls produced.

CDR3 size: 13 residues. The germline gives CDR1 MNHEY, CDR2 SVGAGI. V dropped 3 bases and J dropped 9 bases, with 9 bases sitting between them. The receptor was isolated from a woman between 35 and 50 years old with alopecia areata. Some clones in this sample may be carry-over from other donors' samples. The sample was whole blood, taken in connection with sensitization to the hapten diphenylcyclopropenone (DPC). The rearrangement uses TRBV6-5 and TRBJ1-6; D uncertain. The CDR3 reads CASSYGLGSPLHF. CDR3 bases: TGTGCCAGCAGTTATGGGTTGGGTTCACCCCTCCACTTT.